The 26 T cell receptor beta chains below were found in one sample sequenced in a study of beta chain features in type 1 diabetes. Isolated RNA was reverse transcribed in full, so expressed TCRB transcripts were sequenced. TCRdb's copy holds only in-frame clones and misses some; the assay was immunoSEQ multiplex PCR. The sample lists some 350,000 clones, roughly 13% occurring once. Overall study findings and caveats: Among all four CD4+ subsets, Type 1 diabetes patients had TCRB CDR3s that were moderately but significantly shorter.

The antigens of these receptors remain unknown. The sequencing sample was made of naive CD4+ T cells from blood. Receptors originate from a young woman with type 1 diabetes.

This clone has only a few counts. V is TRBV6-5 and J is TRBJ2-7, with D possibly matching TRBD1 (7 bases). The germline gives CDR1 MNHEY, CDR2 SVGAGI. The CDR3 runs 15 residues. Trimming shortened V by 6 bases and J by 3 bases, and 18 bases separated the two germline ends. The CDR3 loop is CASRIAGQSYYEQYF. CDR3 in DNA: TGTGCCAGCAGGATCGCGGGACAGTCATACTACGAGCAGTACTTC.

The chain combines TRBV5-1 with TRBJ1-1; 10 bases are a match to TRBD1. The trim removed 5 bases at V and 7 bases at J, leaving 11 bases unmatched. Germline CDR1 SGHRS, CDR2 YFSETQ. This CDR3 contains 15 residues. The CDR3 region has the DNA TGCGCCAGCAGACCTACCGGGACAGGGGCTAGTGAAGCTTTCTTT. It encodes CASRPTGTGASEAFF.

This clone was seen only a few times. The rearrangement joins TRBV11-2 to TRBJ2-1, with 10 bases aligning to TRBD2. Germline lookup yields CDR1 SGHAT and CDR2 FQNNGV. With 0 bases clipped from V and 0 bases from J, the junction kept 2 bases outside the gene matches. The CDR3 length is 17 residues. The CDR3 is CASSLEASGSSYNEQFF. The CDR3 region has the DNA TGTGCCAGCAGCTTAGAGGCTAGCGGGAGCTCCTACAATGAGCAGTTCTTC.

The chain couples TRBV19 to TRBJ1-1; TRBD1 is a possible D gene (5 bases). Germline V gene sequence: CDR1 LNHDA, CDR2 SQIVND (reference sequence). This CDR3 spans 15 amino acids. V was clipped by 5 bases and J by 0 bases, with 13 bases between them. The CDR3 bases are TGTGCCAGTAGTGGGGGACTCCGGATGAACACTGAAGCTTTCTTT. It yields the protein CASSGGLRMNTEAFF.

J is TRBJ2-7 and V is TRBV19, with 9 bases aligning to TRBD1. The V gene's germline CDR1 is LNHDA and CDR2 SQIVND (reference sequence). V trimming: 9 bases; J trimming: 2 bases; junction bases outside the gene matches: 14. This CDR3 contains 16 residues. DNA of the CDR3: TGTGCCAGCTCTCGGGACAGGGAAGTTTTCCCCTACGAGCAGTACTTC. It codes for CASSRDREVFPYEQYF. The full variable domain, in which reference TRBV19 and TRBJ2-7 provide the parts outside the CDR3, is DGGITQSPKYLFRKEGQNVTLSCEQNLNHDAMYWYRQDPGQGLRLIYYSQIVNDFQKGDIAEGYSVSREKKESFPLTVTSAQKNPTAFYLCASSRDREVFPYEQYFGPGTRLTVT.

This clone was seen more than once but under ten times. V is TRBV11-1 and J is TRBJ2-5; TRBD2 aligns across 15 bases. The trim removed 3 bases at V and 4 bases at J, leaving 9 bases unmatched. Germline V lookup: CDR1 SGHAT, CDR2 FQDESV (reference sequence). The CDR3 is 18 amino acids. CDR3 sequence: CASSLDGLAGGPGETQYF. The CDR3 DNA is TGTGCCAGCAGCTTGGACGGACTAGCGGGAGGGCCTGGAGAGACCCAGTACTTC.

The chain uses TRBV5-1 and TRBJ2-7, with 12 bases identical to TRBD1. The germline gives CDR1 SGHRS, CDR2 YFSETQ. The CDR3 sequence is 14 residues long. Trimming cost V 4 bases and J 5 bases; bases outside gene matches: 4. Here the CDR3 DNA reads TGCGCCAGCAGCCAGGGACAGGGGGCGAACGAGCAGTACTTC. It translates to CASSQGQGANEQYF.

This chain joins TRBV7-8 and TRBJ1-5; perhaps TRBD1 as D (6 bases). The V and J ends lost 1 base and 5 bases respectively, with 12 bases between them. Germline V gene lookup returns CDR1 SGHVS and CDR2 FQNEAQ. The CDR3 is 15 residues long. This CDR3 is CASSLEGSGDQPQHF. In nucleotides, the CDR3 is TGTGCCAGCAGCTTAGAAGGTTCAGGGGATCAGCCCCAGCATTTT.

This clone appeared a few times. This chain links TRBV25-1 with TRBJ2-1; the match to TRBD2 covers 12 bases. This CDR3 contains 14 residues. Germline V lookup: CDR1 MGHDK, CDR2 SYGVNS. Losses at the gene ends were 3 bases for V and 8 bases for J; bases not matched to a gene: 2. CDR3 amino acids: CASSDTSGRYEQFF. Here the CDR3 DNA reads TGTGCCAGCAGTGACACTAGCGGGAGGTATGAGCAGTTCTTC.

This clone was recorded a few times. V and J are TRBV7-9 and TRBJ1-2, with D unclear. There are 12 residues in the CDR3. V dropped 2 bases and J dropped 5 bases, with 6 bases sitting between them. The V gene's germline CDR1 is SEHNR and CDR2 FQNEAQ (reference sequence). The chain's CDR3 is CASSLHGYGYTF. CDR3 in DNA: TGTGCCAGCAGCTTACACGGGTATGGCTACACCTTC. The full variable domain, its missing parts supplied by reference TRBV7-9 and TRBJ1-2, is DTGVSQNPRHKITKRGQNVTFRCDPISEHNRLYWYRQTLGQGPEFLTYFQNEAQLEKSRLLSDRFSAERPKGSFSTLEIQRTEQGDSAMYLCASSLHGYGYTFGSGTRLTVV.

This clone occurred a few times. The chain uses TRBV6-6 and TRBJ1-2, with TRBD1 matching over 10 bases. Unmatched junction bases numbered 7, after V lost 7 bases and J lost 5 bases. CDR3 length equals 14 residues. CDR1 is MNHNY and CDR2 is SVGAGI in the germline V gene (reference sequence). In DNA form, the CDR3 reads TGTGCCAGCACCTACGTGGGACAGGGGTATGGCTACACCTTC. This codes for CASTYVGQGYGYTF.

The chain couples TRBV18 to TRBJ2-1; D is perhaps TRBD1 (6 bases). Trimming shortened V by 3 bases and J by 2 bases, and 11 bases separated the two germline ends. Germline V lookup: CDR1 KGHSH, CDR2 LQKENI. The CDR3 is 15 residues long. CDR3 bases: TGTGCCAGCTCACCCGGGACACCACCCTACAATGAGCAGTTCTTC. It translates to CASSPGTPPYNEQFF.

V is TRBV9 and J is TRBJ1-1; 8 positions match TRBD1. The length of the CDR3 is 17 residues. V lost 0 bases, J lost 1 base, and 8 bases stayed unmatched. Germline loops: CDR1 SGDLS, CDR2 YYNGEE. The CDR3 reads CASSVGPVGTGNTEAFF. Written as DNA, the CDR3 is TGTGCCAGCAGCGTAGGCCCCGTGGGGACAGGGAACACTGAAGCTTTCTTT.

Concerning this clone itself: Other DNA sequences in this sample translate to the same CDR3. The V gene is TRBV10-3, the J gene TRBJ2-3; the D gene is possibly TRBD2 (6 bases). Germline V lookup: CDR1 ENHRY, CDR2 SYGVKD. Between the trimmed V and J ends, which lost 6 bases and 0 bases, there was a span of 7 bases. CDR3 length equals 13 residues. The CDR3 DNA reads as TGTGCCATCAGGAGCGGGAGCACAGATACGCAGTATTTT. Protein: CAIRSGSTDTQYF.

This clone was observed a few times. The chain has TRBV4-3 and TRBJ1-2, with D unresolved. The length of the CDR3 is 14 residues. Germline CDR1 reads LGHNA; CDR2 reads YSLEER. Trimming cost V 1 base and J 8 bases, with 14 bases left between them. CDR3 sequence (DNA): TGCGCCAGCAGCCAAGGGTACACCCTTTCAGGCTACACCTTC. As protein: CASSQGYTLSGYTF.

This clone occurred a few times. The chain combines TRBV2 with TRBJ2-2, with D unresolved. Germline values: CDR1 SNHLY, CDR2 FYNNEI. Trimming removed 6 bases at V and 7 bases at J, with 12 bases between. The CDR3 loop spans 13 amino acids. CDR3 amino acids: CASREHLVGELFF. The CDR3 region has the DNA TGTGCCAGCAGGGAACATTTAGTCGGGGAGCTGTTTTTT.

This chain connects TRBV14 to TRBJ2-5; 7 bases are a match to TRBD1. Germline values: CDR1 SGHDN, CDR2 FVKESK. Trimming removed 5 bases from V and 4 bases from J; junction bases left unmatched: 4. The CDR3 length is 13 residues. The CDR3 DNA is TGTGCCAGCAGCAAACAGGGGCGAGAGACCCAGTACTTC. Its translation: CASSKQGRETQYF.

The sample holds a few counts of this clone. V is TRBV29-1 and J is TRBJ2-7, with TRBD2 as a possible D gene (5 bases). The CDR3 totals 13 residues. Trimming removed 5 bases at V and 7 bases at J, with 18 bases between. The germline V gene encodes CDR1 SQVTM and CDR2 ANQGSEA. For the CDR3, the DNA is TGCAGCGTTAAGTGGCGGCTGACGGGAGAGCAGTACGTC. Translating gives CSVKWRLTGEQYV.

This clone turned up a few times. J is TRBJ1-2 and V is TRBV4-2, with 7 bases identical to TRBD1. After removal of 0 bases from V and 3 bases from J, the junction contained 4 bases not matched to a gene. Germline CDR1 and CDR2: LGHNA and YNFKEQ. The CDR3 consists of 15 residues. The CDR3 DNA reads as TGTGCCAGCAGCCAAGAGGAGACAGGGTACTATGGCTACACCTTC. Translating it yields CASSQEETGYYGYTF.

This clone was seen more than once but under ten times. The rearrangement links TRBV29-1 to TRBJ1-3; D call uncertain. The germline gives CDR1 SQVTM, CDR2 ANQGSEA. This CDR3 is built from 13 residues. Deletions cut 7 bases from V and 0 bases from J, with 10 bases between. The CDR3 loop is CSACGVSGNTIYF. DNA for the CDR3: TGCAGCGCTTGCGGGGTCTCTGGAAACACCATATATTTT. The full variable domain, in which reference TRBV29-1 and TRBJ1-3 provide the parts outside the CDR3, is SAVISQKPSRDICQRGTSLTIQCQVDSQVTMMFWYRQQPGQSLTLIATANQGSEATYESGFVIDKFPISRPNLTFSTLTVSNMSPEDSSIYLCSACGVSGNTIYFGEGSWLTVV.

The rearrangement links TRBV30 to TRBJ1-5; TRBD1 is a possible D gene (6 bases). Between the trimmed V and J ends, which lost 1 base and 6 bases, there was a span of 10 bases. The germline V gene encodes CDR1 GTSNPN and CDR2 SVGIG (reference sequence). There are 13 residues in the CDR3. The CDR3 is CAWSGQGLQPQHF. The CDR3 DNA is TGTGCCTGGAGTGGGCAGGGGCTTCAGCCCCAGCATTTT.

The V call is TRBV7-3, the J call TRBJ1-2; a possible D gene is TRBD1 (6 bases). Germline V gene data show CDR1 as SGHTA and CDR2 as FQGTGA. V was cut by 1 base and J by 8 bases, with 17 bases left in between. The length of the CDR3 is 15 residues. The CDR3 spells CASSLSPDSLAGYTF. In nucleotides, the CDR3 is TGTGCCAGCAGCTTAAGCCCGGACAGTCTGGCAGGCTACACCTTC.

This clone occurred a few times. The chain joins TRBV19 to TRBJ2-1, with D perhaps TRBD1 (5 bases). The CDR3 totals 14 residues. Per germline, CDR1 LNHDA and CDR2 SQIVND (reference sequence). The V end lost 7 bases, the J end lost 5 bases, and 15 bases lay between the germline ends. CDR3 loop: CASMALDRNNEQFF. The DNA of the CDR3 is TGTGCCAGTATGGCCCTAGACAGAAACAATGAGCAGTTCTTC.

This clone was counted a few times. The J gene is TRBJ2-7, the V gene TRBV15; D perhaps matches TRBD2 (6 bases). V was trimmed by 2 bases and J by 6 bases, leaving 23 bases between them. Per the germline V gene, CDR1 is LNHNV and CDR2 is YYDKDF (reference sequence). The CDR3 spans 17 residues. In nucleotides, the CDR3 is TGTGCCACCAGCAGACGTTTCGGGGGAGAAGCTGCCGGCGAGCAGTACTTC. This translates into CATSRRFGGEAAGEQYF.

V gene TRBV2 combines with J gene TRBJ1-2, with TRBD1 identical over 9 bases. V shed 1 base, J shed 7 bases, and the junction held 7 bases outside the gene matches. The CDR3 has 15 amino acids. The germline CDR1 and CDR2 sequences are SNHLY and FYNNEI. The CDR3: CASSEGTGVPRGYTF. CDR3 sequence (DNA): TGTGCCAGCAGTGAAGGGACAGGGGTTCCTCGTGGCTACACCTTC.

This clone was detected a few times. The chain uses TRBV27 and TRBJ2-7; D may be TRBD2 (6 bases). This CDR3 has 13 residues. Germline-derived CDR1 and CDR2 are MNHEY and SMNVEV (reference sequence). V lost 3 bases to trimming and J lost 4 bases, with 10 bases between them. The CDR3 sequence is CASSFSGRYEQYF. DNA for the CDR3: TGTGCCAGCAGTTTTAGCGGAAGGTACGAGCAGTACTTC.